This TCR beta chain emerged from a study of blood T cell repertoires in COVID-19. Study details: COVID-19 samples collected from the United States, Italy and Spain covered acute and convalescent phases. PBMCs, B-cell-depleted T cells, or T cells were the source of the cDNA or gDNA that made up the material.

As handled by the study authors: Counts of nucleated cells, estimated from reference gene primer amplification, were obtained. Method: immunoSEQ multiplex PCR; TCRdb's copy keeps in-frame clones and lacks some. Clone size and the V and J calls come from that table; the DNA yielded D and trimming. The table lists approximately 97,000 clones, around 73% of them singletons. This CDR3 contains 14 residues. The germline CDR1 and CDR2 sequences are SGHTA and FQGNSA. Trimming left V 6 bases short and J 7 bases short, with 15 bases between. This sequence was found in a man in his 60s with active or convalescent COVID-19. The source material was peripheral blood. The chain has TRBV7-2 and TRBJ2-2; D may be TRBD2 (6 bases). In DNA, the CDR3 is TGTGCCAGCAGTCGCGGAGGGAGTAGCGGGGAGCTGTTTTTT. Its protein is CASSRGGSSGELFF.